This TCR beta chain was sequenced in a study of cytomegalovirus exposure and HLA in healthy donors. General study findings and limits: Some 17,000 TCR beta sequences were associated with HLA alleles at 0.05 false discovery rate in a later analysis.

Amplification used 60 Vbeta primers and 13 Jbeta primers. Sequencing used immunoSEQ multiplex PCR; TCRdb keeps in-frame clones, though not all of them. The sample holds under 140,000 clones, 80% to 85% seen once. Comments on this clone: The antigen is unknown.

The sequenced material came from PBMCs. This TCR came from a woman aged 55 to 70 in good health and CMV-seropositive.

The CDR3 loop is CASSPSPGATNEKLFF. In DNA, the CDR3 is TGTGCCAGCTCACCATCTCCAGGTGCAACTAATGAAAAACTGTTTTTT. The genes are TRBV18 and TRBJ1-4; D remains ambiguous. V was pared by 2 bases and J by 0 bases, with 10 bases between. This CDR3 has 16 residues. From germline, CDR1 is KGHSH and CDR2 LQKENI.